This T cell receptor (beta chain) comes out of a study of CD8 T cells in ankylosing spondylitis. Study-level findings and limits: Disease-linked clones bore a CD8+ phenotype and were relatively rare in peripheral blood.

Via MiXCR, TCRdb re-called the 5' RACE reads, giving one row per CDR3 protein. The data hold 300,000 to 350,000 distinct CDR3 sequences, with around 21% observed a single time. The V gene end was trimmed by 3 bases and the J gene end by 6 bases; junction bases not matched to a gene: 11. Looked up from germline, CDR1 is SGHVS and CDR2 is FQNEAQ. This CDR3 spans 16 amino acids. A remark on this clonotype: The antigen is undetermined.

The sample comprised blood, either unsorted or a sorted T cell fraction (not recorded which). The chain joins TRBV7-8 to TRBJ2-1, with TRBD2 matching over 7 bases. The clonotype was recovered from a female donor with ankylosing spondylitis or in good health (not recorded which). The CDR3 DNA sequence: TGTGCCAGCAGCTTCGATGGGGCGGGAGCTCGCAATGAGCAGTTCTTC. Amino acid sequence: CASSFDGAGARNEQFF.